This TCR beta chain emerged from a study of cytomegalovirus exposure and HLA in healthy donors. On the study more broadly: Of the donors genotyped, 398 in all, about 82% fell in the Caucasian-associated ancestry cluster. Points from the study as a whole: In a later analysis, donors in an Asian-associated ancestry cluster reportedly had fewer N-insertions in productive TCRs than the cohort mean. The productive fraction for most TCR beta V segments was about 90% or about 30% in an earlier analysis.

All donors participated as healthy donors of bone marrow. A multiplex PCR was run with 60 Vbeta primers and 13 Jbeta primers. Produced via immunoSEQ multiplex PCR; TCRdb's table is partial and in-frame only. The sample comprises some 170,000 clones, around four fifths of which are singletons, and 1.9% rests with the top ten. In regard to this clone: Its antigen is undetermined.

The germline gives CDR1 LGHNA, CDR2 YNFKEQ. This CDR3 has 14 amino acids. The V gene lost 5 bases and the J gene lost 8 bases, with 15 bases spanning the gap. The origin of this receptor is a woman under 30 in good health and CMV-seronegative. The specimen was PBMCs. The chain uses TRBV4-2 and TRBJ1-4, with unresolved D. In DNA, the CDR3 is TGTGCCAGCAGCGACCGGGATCCGAGGGAAAAACTGTTTTTT. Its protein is CASSDRDPREKLFF.